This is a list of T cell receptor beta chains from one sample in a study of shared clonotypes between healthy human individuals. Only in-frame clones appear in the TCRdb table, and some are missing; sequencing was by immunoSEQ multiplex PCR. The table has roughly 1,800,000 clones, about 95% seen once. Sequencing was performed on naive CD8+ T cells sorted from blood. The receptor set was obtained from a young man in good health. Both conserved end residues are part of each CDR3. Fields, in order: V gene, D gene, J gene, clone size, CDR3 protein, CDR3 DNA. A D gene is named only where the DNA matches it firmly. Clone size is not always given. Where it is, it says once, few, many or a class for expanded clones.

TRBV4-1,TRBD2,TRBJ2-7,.,CASSQERLAGALSYEQYF,TGCGCCAGCAGCCAAGAGCGACTAGCGGGAGCGCTTTCCTACGAGCAGTACTTC
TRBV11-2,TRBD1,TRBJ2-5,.,CASSRSGQGQETQYF,TGTGCCAGCAGCCGATCGGGACAGGGGCAAGAGACCCAGTACTTC
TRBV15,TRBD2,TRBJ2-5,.,CATSSALASFQETQYF,TGTGCCACCAGCAGTGCACTAGCGTCTTTTCAAGAGACCCAGTACTTC
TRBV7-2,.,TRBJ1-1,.,CASSFENTEAFF,TGTGCCAGCAGCTTTGAAAACACTGAAGCTTTCTTT
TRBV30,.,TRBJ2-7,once,CAWSVSGYFYEQYF,TGTGCCTGGAGTGTATCTGGATACTTTTACGAGCAGTACTTC
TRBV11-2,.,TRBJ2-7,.,CASSLGTTYEQYF,TGTGCCAGCAGCTTAGGCACGACCTACGAGCAGTACTTC
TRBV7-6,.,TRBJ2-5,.,CASSSDPGQETQYF,TGTGCCAGCAGCTCCGACCCGGGACAAGAGACCCAGTACTTC
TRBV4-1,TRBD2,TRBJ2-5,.,CASSQEWLAGSETQYF,TGCGCCAGCAGCCAAGAATGGCTAGCGGGTTCAGAGACCCAGTACTTC
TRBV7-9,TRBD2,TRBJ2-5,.,CASSIPLAREGQETQYF,TGTGCCAGCAGCATCCCCCTAGCCCGGGAGGGCCAAGAGACCCAGTACTTC
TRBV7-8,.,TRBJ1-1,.,CASSLVGENTEAFF,TGTGCCAGCAGCTTAGTAGGGGAGAACACTGAAGCTTTCTTT
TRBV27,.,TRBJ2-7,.,CASGPRVEAYEQYF,TGTGCCAGCGGCCCCAGGGTTGAAGCCTACGAGCAGTACTTC
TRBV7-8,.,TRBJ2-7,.,CASSSVISTVHEQYF,TGTGCCAGCAGCTCAGTCATAAGTACGGTACACGAGCAGTACTTC
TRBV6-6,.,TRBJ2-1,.,CASSTTRANEQFF,TGTGCCAGCAGTACCACCCGGGCCAATGAGCAGTTCTTC
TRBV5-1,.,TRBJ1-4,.,CASSLKGDNEKLFF,TGCGCCAGCAGCTTGAAAGGGGATAATGAAAAACTGTTTTTT
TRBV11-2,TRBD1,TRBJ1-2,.,CASSFSPQGASHYGYTF,TGTGCCAGCAGCTTTTCCCCCCAGGGGGCGAGTCACTATGGCTACACCTTC
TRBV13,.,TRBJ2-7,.,CASSSAGYEQYF,TGTGCCAGCAGCTCCGCGGGGTACGAGCAGTACTTC
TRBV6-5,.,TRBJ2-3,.,CASSSDSGFTDTQYF,TGTGCCAGCAGTTCGGACAGTGGATTCACAGATACGCAGTATTTT
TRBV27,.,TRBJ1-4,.,CASSSTQTGSTNEKLFF,TGTGCCAGCAGTTCGACCCAAACAGGGTCAACTAATGAAAAACTGTTTTTT
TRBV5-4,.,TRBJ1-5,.,CASSLGVGTDQPQHF,TGTGCCAGCAGCCTAGGGGTCGGCACAGATCAGCCCCAGCATTTT
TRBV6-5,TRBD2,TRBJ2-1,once,CASSYYPEREGDEQFF,TGTGCCAGCAGTTACTACCCAGAGCGGGAGGGCGATGAGCAGTTCTTC
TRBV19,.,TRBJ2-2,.,CAVPGGEAGELFF,TGTGCCGTCCCAGGTGGGGAGGCCGGGGAGCTGTTTTTT
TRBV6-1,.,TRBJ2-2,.,CASSVQTDFTNTGELFF,TGTGCCAGCAGTGTACAGACAGATTTCACGAACACCGGGGAGCTGTTTTTT
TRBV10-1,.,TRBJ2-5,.,CASSGPNQETQYF,TGCGCCAGCAGTGGCCCCAACCAAGAGACCCAGTACTTC
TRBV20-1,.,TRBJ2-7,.,CGDYVYEQYF,TGCGGAGACTATGTCTACGAGCAGTACTTC
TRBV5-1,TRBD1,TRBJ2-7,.,CASRDSSYEQYF,TGCGCCAGCCGGGACAGCTCCTACGAGCAGTACTTC
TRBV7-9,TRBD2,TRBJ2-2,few,CASKPPLAGVSGELFF,TGTGCCAGCAAACCGCCTTTGGCGGGGGTCTCCGGGGAGCTGTTTTTT
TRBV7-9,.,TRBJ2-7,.,CASMVTGGDQIYEQYF,TGTGCCAGCATGGTTACCGGGGGAGACCAAATTTACGAGCAGTACTTC
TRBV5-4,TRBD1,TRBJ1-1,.,CASSLTGATEAFF,TGTGCCAGCAGTCTTACAGGGGCCACTGAAGCTTTCTTT
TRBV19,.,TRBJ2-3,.,CASSPGTLTDTQYF,TGTGCCAGTAGTCCCGGGACCCTCACAGATACGCAGTATTTT
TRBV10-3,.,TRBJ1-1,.,CAIMVNPLSRGMNTEAFF,TGTGCCATCATGGTTAATCCCCTAAGCCGGGGCATGAACACTGAAGCTTTCTTT
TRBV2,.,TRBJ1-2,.,CASSEGSLAANYGYTF,TGTGCCAGCAGTGAAGGGTCACTGGCGGCTAACTATGGCTACACCTTC
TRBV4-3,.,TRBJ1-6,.,CASSQDSENSPLHF,TGCGCCAGCAGCCAAGATTCCGAGAATTCACCCCTCCACTTT
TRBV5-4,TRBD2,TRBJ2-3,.,CASSPGLAADTQYF,TGTGCCAGCAGCCCAGGACTAGCGGCAGATACGCAGTATTTT
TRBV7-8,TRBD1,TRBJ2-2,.,CASSSGQGAGELFF,TGTGCCAGCAGCTCCGGACAGGGTGCGGGGGAGCTGTTTTTT
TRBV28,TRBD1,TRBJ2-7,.,CASTLGQYYEQYF,TGTGCCAGCACCCTGGGACAGTACTACGAGCAGTACTTC
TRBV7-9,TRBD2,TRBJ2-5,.,CASSLAGGPNWETQYF,TGTGCCAGCAGTTTAGCGGGAGGGCCGAATTGGGAGACCCAGTACTTC
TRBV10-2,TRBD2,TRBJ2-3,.,CASSEGLAGADTQYF,TGCGCCAGCAGTGAGGGACTAGCGGGCGCAGATACGCAGTATTTT
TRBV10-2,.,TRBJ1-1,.,CASRGGSNTEAFF,TGCGCCAGCCGGGGGGGCTCGAACACTGAAGCTTTCTTT
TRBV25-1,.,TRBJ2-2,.,CASTARFGTPNTGELFF,TGTGCCAGCACCGCCCGGTTTGGGACACCGAACACCGGGGAGCTGTTTTTT
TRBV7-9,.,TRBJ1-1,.,CAGGEPFSATGEAFF,TGTGCCGGGGGAGAGCCTTTTTCTGCGACGGGTGAAGCTTTCTTT
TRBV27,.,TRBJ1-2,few,CASSPTGYGYTF,TGTGCCAGCAGTCCCACAGGGTATGGCTACACCTTC
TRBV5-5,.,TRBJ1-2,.,CASSPGHLLGYTF,TGTGCCAGCAGCCCGGGACACCTATTGGGCTACACCTTC
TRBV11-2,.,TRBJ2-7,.,CASSLEAGYRQYF,TGTGCCAGCAGCTTAGAAGCAGGGTATAGGCAGTACTTC
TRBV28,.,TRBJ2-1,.,CASITTGGYNEQFF,TGTGCCAGCATAACGACAGGTGGCTACAATGAGCAGTTCTTC
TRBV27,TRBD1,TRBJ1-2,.,CASSSSGQGGYGYTF,TGTGCCAGCAGTTCTTCTGGACAGGGGGGCTATGGCTACACCTTC
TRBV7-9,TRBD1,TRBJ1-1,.,CASSPQGTGNTEAFF,TGTGCCAGCAGCCCCCAAGGGACAGGGAACACTGAAGCTTTCTTT
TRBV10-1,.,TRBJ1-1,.,CASSPGRTNTEAFF,TGCGCCAGCAGTCCGGGACGGACGAACACTGAAGCTTTCTTT
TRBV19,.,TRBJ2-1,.,CASSPARTATFEQFF,TGTGCCAGTAGTCCGGCGAGGACAGCTACATTCGAGCAGTTCTTC
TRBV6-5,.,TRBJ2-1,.,CASSGRGETNEQFF,TGTGCCAGCAGTGGGAGGGGGGAGACCAATGAGCAGTTCTTC
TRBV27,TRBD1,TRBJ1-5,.,CASSFTGADQPQHF,TGTGCCAGCAGTTTCACAGGGGCGGATCAGCCCCAGCATTTT
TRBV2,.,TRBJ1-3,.,CASSEMGGGPGNTIYF,TGTGCCAGCAGTGAAATGGGGGGAGGACCGGGAAACACCATATATTTT
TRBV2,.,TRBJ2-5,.,CASSEALQLTSVTETQYF,TGTGCCAGCAGTGAAGCGCTTCAGTTGACGTCCGTTACAGAGACCCAGTACTTC
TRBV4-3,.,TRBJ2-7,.,CASSQDNRVGDYEQYF,TGCGCCAGCAGCCAAGATAACAGAGTTGGGGACTACGAGCAGTACTTC
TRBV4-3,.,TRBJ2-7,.,CASSQGRPGGGSEQYF,TGCGCCAGCAGCCAAGGCCGTCCCGGGGGAGGAAGCGAGCAGTACTTC